The 23 T cell receptor beta chains in this list originate from one sample, sequenced in a study of blood T cell repertoires in COVID-19 (TCRdb year 2020). Library method: the immunoSEQ multiplex PCR assay. TCRdb took over this immuneACCESS table, retaining in-frame rearrangements with V and J assigned. Such tables are incomplete; in checked studies, under half of the missing clones stem from an unresolved V gene, and the remainder is unexplained. The sample table records 200,000 to 300,000 clones; just under 85% of these occur just once. More than 6% of the sample is taken by the ten largest. Input material: peripheral blood. Receptors originate from an older woman with active or convalescent COVID-19.

J is TRBJ2-2 and V is TRBV10-3, with D maybe TRBD2 (5 bases). The germline V and J ends were trimmed by 4 bases and 5 bases, with 17 bases remaining between them. The CDR3 is 16 residues long. Germline CDR1 is ENHRY and CDR2 is SYGVKD. CDR3 protein: CAISGGSGQQTGELFF. Written as DNA, the CDR3 is TGTGCCATCAGTGGGGGAAGCGGCCAACAGACCGGGGAGCTGTTTTTT.

The sample holds a few counts of this clone. The gene calls are TRBV12-2 and TRBJ1-2; no DNA check was done on the table's D call, TRBD1. TRBV12-2 is designated a pseudogene. CDR3 length: 16 residues. The CDR3 DNA is TGTGCAAGTCGCTCACTCCTAGGACAGGGGGCTAAAGGCTACACCTTC. It yields the protein CASRSLLGQGAKGYTF.

This chain links TRBV5-4 with TRBJ2-1, with 9 bases identical to TRBD2. Per germline, CDR1 SGHNT and CDR2 YYREEE (reference sequence). The CDR3 has 14 residues. J gave up 4 bases and V 4 bases, and 3 bases lay outside the gene matches. CDR3 protein: CASSGTSLYNEQFF. The CDR3 DNA sequence: TGTGCCAGCAGCGGGACTAGCCTATACAATGAGCAGTTCTTC.

The V and J genes are TRBV5-1 and TRBJ2-7, with D possibly being TRBD1 (6 bases). Germline loops: CDR1 SGHRS, CDR2 YFSETQ. The CDR3 has 14 residues. CDR3 amino acids: CVSSPTGPPYEQYV. CDR3 DNA: TGCGTGAGCAGCCCGACAGGTCCGCCCTACGAGCAGTACGTC.

This sequence joins TRBV19 and TRBJ2-5; the match to TRBD2 covers 16 bases. The V gene end was trimmed by 5 bases and the J gene end by 9 bases; junction bases not matched to a gene: 3. Germline V gene sequence: CDR1 LNHDA, CDR2 SQIVND (reference sequence). The CDR3 runs to 14 residues. The CDR3 coding sequence is TGTGCCAGTAGTCAGGGACTAGCGGGAGGGTCCCAGTACTTC. This sequence encodes CASSQGLAGGSQYF.

V is TRBV30 and J is TRBJ2-4; 7 bases align to TRBD2. The CDR3 sequence is 18 residues long. J lost 1 base, V lost 4 bases, and 16 bases had no gene match. Germline CDR1 GTSNPN, CDR2 SVGIG (reference sequence). CDR3 amino acids: CAWTLPFWGGSAKNIQYF. CDR3 DNA: TGTGCCTGGACCCTCCCATTTTGGGGCGGGAGTGCCAAAAACATTCAGTACTTC.

The chain uses TRBV7-2 and TRBJ1-4; D uncertain. The V end was cut by 6 bases, the J end by 8 bases, with 13 bases between. Germline V gene sequence: CDR1 SGHTA, CDR2 FQGNSA. The CDR3 loop spans 13 amino acids. CDR3 in DNA: TGTGCCAGCAGTCCGCCACATTGGGAAAAACTGTTTTTT. Translated: CASSPPHWEKLFF.

This clone was recorded a few times. The chain joins TRBV19 to TRBJ1-5; 10 nucleotides agree with TRBD1. The CDR3 is made up of 15 amino acids. CDR1 LNHDA and CDR2 SQIVND come from the germline V gene (reference sequence). Trimming took 7 bases from V and 5 from J; bases not matched to a gene: 8. The CDR3 bases are TGTGCCAGTACCTCTGGACAGGGGGGACATCAGCCCCAGCATTTT. This sequence encodes CASTSGQGGHQPQHF.

The V gene is TRBV28, the J gene TRBJ2-3; 7 bases agree with TRBD2. Trimming took 5 bases from V and 6 from J; bases not matched to a gene: 14. Germline V CDR1 and CDR2: MDHEN, SYDVKM. This CDR3 is 16 amino acids long. CDR3 residues: CASSPGRGRGVDTQYF. CDR3 bases: TGTGCCAGCAGTCCTGGGAGAGGGAGGGGTGTTGATACGCAGTATTTT.

As to this clone: Other DNA sequences in this sample translate to the same CDR3. This chain links TRBV6-5 with TRBJ2-5, with D possibly being TRBD1 (5 bases). The V end was cut by 2 bases, the J end by 4 bases, with 8 bases between. The length of the CDR3 is 13 residues. The germline gives CDR1 MNHEY, CDR2 SVGAGI. CDR3 protein: CASSYPGRETQYF. CDR3 nucleotides: TGTGCCAGCAGTTACCCAGGGCGAGAGACCCAGTACTTC.

This clone has more than one count but fewer than ten. The rearrangement joins TRBV19 to TRBJ1-5, with TRBD1 matching over 8 bases. CDR1 and CDR2 (germline): LNHDA, SQIVND (reference sequence). The CDR3 totals 16 residues. J was trimmed by 0 bases and V by 4 bases; bases with no gene match: 5. CDR3 coding DNA: TGTGCCAGTAGTAACAGGGGGTTAGGTAGCAATCAGCCCCAGCATTTT. This translates into CASSNRGLGSNQPQHF. The full variable domain, rest sourced from reference TRBV19 and TRBJ1-5, is DGGITQSPKYLFRKEGQNVTLSCEQNLNHDAMYWYRQDPGQGLRLIYYSQIVNDFQKGDIAEGYSVSREKKESFPLTVTSAQKNPTAFYLCASSNRGLGSNQPQHFGDGTRLSIL.

This sequence joins TRBV27 and TRBJ2-2; D may be TRBD1 (5 bases). V was cut by 3 bases and J by 6 bases, with 14 bases left in between. This CDR3 comprises 15 residues. Germline V lookup: CDR1 MNHEY, CDR2 SMNVEV (reference sequence). The CDR3 loop reads CASSFNTGNSGELFF. CDR3 coding DNA: TGTGCCAGCAGTTTCAACACAGGCAACTCCGGGGAGCTGTTTTTT.

This clone showed up just a few times. The rearrangement joins TRBV6-5 to TRBJ2-3; 9 bases match TRBD2. The V and J ends lost 6 bases and 3 bases, in that order; junction bases with no gene match: 7. CDR3 size: 15 residues. Germline assignment: CDR1 MNHEY and CDR2 SVGAGI. DNA for the CDR3: TGTGCCAGCAGAAGAGCGGGAGGTAGTACAGATACGCAGTATTTT. Translation gives CASRRAGGSTDTQYF.

V usage is TRBV7-9 and J usage is TRBJ1-1, with TRBD1 identical over 7 bases. Trimming cost V 5 bases and J 3 bases; bases outside gene matches: 12. Germline loops: CDR1 SEHNR, CDR2 FQNEAQ (reference sequence). This CDR3 has 16 residues. This CDR3 is CASSSSRRGRYTEAFF. The CDR3 nucleotides read TGTGCCAGCAGCAGTAGCAGGAGGGGGCGGTACACTGAAGCTTTCTTT.

The V gene is TRBV2, the J gene TRBJ2-4; 11 bases line up with TRBD1. Germline CDR1 and CDR2: SNHLY and FYNNEI. Trimming removed 3 bases from V and 0 bases from J; junction bases left unmatched: 7. The CDR3 consists of 18 residues. This chain's CDR3 is CASSDTKGTGGAKNIQYF. CDR3 in DNA: TGTGCCAGCAGTGACACTAAAGGGACAGGGGGAGCCAAAAACATTCAGTACTTC.

The rearrangement joins TRBV6-5 to TRBJ2-5, with a tentative D call TRBD2 (6 bases). The CDR3 spans 14 residues. From germline, CDR1 is MNHEY and CDR2 SVGAGI. V was shortened by 6 bases and J by 4 bases, with 15 bases between the two germline ends. CDR3 nucleotide sequence: TGTGCCAGCAGAGCGGGTATGGCGGGAGAGACCCAGTACTTC. Translation: CASRAGMAGETQYF.

V usage is TRBV19 and J usage is TRBJ1-3; 7 positions match TRBD1. With V trimmed by 8 bases and J by 0 bases, 4 bases remained unmatched. The CDR3 sequence is 14 residues long. Germline V gives CDR1 LNHDA, CDR2 SQIVND (reference sequence). As DNA, the CDR3 is TGTGCCAGTCAGGGACAGCGCTCTGGAAACACCATATATTTT. It specifies CASQGQRSGNTIYF.

This chain connects TRBV27 to TRBJ1-6, with TRBD1 matching over 9 bases. The V and J ends lost 4 bases and 6 bases, in that order; junction bases with no gene match: 7. This CDR3 is 16 amino acids long. CDR1 and CDR2 (germline): MNHEY, SMNVEV (reference sequence). This CDR3 reads CASSSLRTGVNSPLHF. The CDR3 coding sequence is TGTGCCAGCAGTTCCCTTCGGACAGGGGTTAATTCACCCCTCCACTTT.

The chain has TRBV6-5 and TRBJ2-5, with D possibly matching TRBD2 (6 bases). Per germline, CDR1 MNHEY and CDR2 SVGAGI. The CDR3 has 15 residues. V was pared by 7 bases and J by 0 bases, with 15 bases between. CDR3 in amino acids: CASISFGGNQETQYF. CDR3 nucleotide sequence: TGTGCCAGCATCAGTTTTGGGGGGAACCAAGAGACCCAGTACTTC.

This clone occurred once. The chain employs TRBV3-1 (or the pseudogene TRBV3-2) and TRBJ1-2; no reliable D call. This CDR3 contains 15 residues. Trimming cost V 1 base and J 2 bases, with 11 bases left between them. Germline loops: CDR1 LGHDT, CDR2 YNNKEL (reference sequence). This chain's CDR3 is CASSQGRTGNYGYTF. The DNA of the CDR3 is TGTGCCAGCAGCCAAGGTAGAACGGGGAACTATGGCTACACCTTC.

The CDR3 loop is CASSERGSAGGAEQYF. CDR3 bases: TGTGCCAGCAGCGAGAGGGGTTCAGCGGGAGGTGCCGAGCAGTACTTC. V gene TRBV9 combines with J gene TRBJ2-7; 9 positions agree with TRBD2. CDR1 and CDR2 (germline): SGDLS, YYNGEE. The CDR3 is 16 amino acids. With V trimmed by 3 bases and J by 6 bases, 13 bases remained unmatched.

The rearrangement uses TRBV4-1 and TRBJ1-1, with D possibly matching TRBD1 (6 bases). Germline-derived CDR1 and CDR2 are MGHRA and YSYEKL. V dropped 3 bases and J dropped 6 bases, with 20 bases sitting between them. This CDR3 is 16 amino acids long. Written as DNA, the CDR3 is TGCGCCAGCAGCCAGACAGGTGGACAGATGATTTCTGAAGCTTTCTTT. It yields the protein CASSQTGGQMISEAFF.

This clone came up once. This chain connects TRBV11-2 to TRBJ1-3; 7 nucleotides match TRBD1. Germline loops: CDR1 SGHAT, CDR2 FQNNGV. The CDR3 is 14 amino acids. Trimming removed 5 bases from V and 4 bases from J; junction bases left unmatched: 5. CDR3 residues: CASSDRTGGNTIYF. CDR3 sequence (DNA): TGTGCCAGCAGCGACAGGACAGGCGGAAACACCATATATTTT.